The 16 T cell receptor beta chains presented below share a single source sample, sequenced in a study of T cell changes during pregnancy in multiple sclerosis. Only in-frame clones appear in the TCRdb table, and some are missing; sequencing was by immunoSEQ multiplex PCR. Altogether about 56,000 clones are present, less than 90% being singletons, with the ten largest covering about 0.41%. The sample was CD4+ T cells from peripheral blood mononuclear cells, taken in the third trimester of pregnancy. The receptors stem from a female donor with multiple sclerosis, enrolled in a pregnancy study.

This clone was seen only a few times. The J gene is TRBJ2-7, the V gene TRBV6-6, with 8 bases fitting TRBD2. The CDR3 is 13 residues long. Germline CDR1 and CDR2: MNHNY and SVGAGI (reference sequence). V gave up 6 bases and J gave up 1 base; unmatched junction bases: 2. The CDR3 loop is CASRASGSYEQYF. The CDR3 coding sequence is TGTGCCAGCAGGGCTAGCGGGTCCTACGAGCAGTACTTC.

This chain links TRBV2 with TRBJ1-2; a possible D gene is TRBD1 (6 bases). V lost 7 bases and J lost 8, with 20 bases in between. This CDR3 region has 14 residues. The germline V gene encodes CDR1 SNHLY and CDR2 FYNNEI. DNA for the CDR3: TGTGCCAGCAATAGACAGGACGTAGGCGGGGGCTACACCTTC. Translating gives CASNRQDVGGGYTF.

The chain is built from TRBV7-2 and TRBJ1-4, with a weak D call TRBD1 (5 bases). V was cut by 3 bases and J by 8 bases, with 13 bases left in between. Germline CDR1 SGHTA, CDR2 FQGNSA. This CDR3 region has 14 residues. DNA of the CDR3: TGTGCCAGCAGCTTTTCTCCGGGGGTGGAAAAACTGTTTTTT. Amino acids: CASSFSPGVEKLFF.

Written as DNA, the CDR3 is TGTGCCTGGAGTGTATCCAGGACTAGCGGGGTTCACACAGATACGCAGTATTTT. It is translated as CAWSVSRTSGVHTDTQYF. V is TRBV30 and J is TRBJ2-3, with 12 bases that match TRBD2. V lost 0 bases and J lost 2; bases outside the gene matches: 9. The CDR3 loop spans 18 amino acids. CDR1 and CDR2 from the germline V gene are GTSNPN and SVGIG (reference sequence).

This clone has only one observation. This rearrangement joins TRBV19 to TRBJ1-4, with a tentative D call TRBD1 (6 bases). Trimming pared 4 bases from V and 4 bases from J, leaving 16 bases between. The CDR3 extends over 16 amino acids. Germline assignment: CDR1 LNHDA and CDR2 SQIVND (reference sequence). CDR3 sequence (DNA): TGTGCCAGTAGTACGGACAGCCCGACGGGTAATGAAAAACTGTTTTTT. It encodes CASSTDSPTGNEKLFF.

The CDR3 here is CASGGRRGGAFF. CDR3 nucleotide sequence: TGTGCCAGCGGGGGTAGACGGGGGGGAGCTTTCTTT. The rearrangement uses TRBV6-6 and TRBJ1-1; the D gene is possibly TRBD1 (5 bases). The CDR3 sequence is 12 residues long. Trimming took 8 bases from V and 10 from J, leaving 17 bases between them. The V gene's germline CDR1 is MNHNY and CDR2 SVGAGI (reference sequence).

J is TRBJ2-1 and V is TRBV19; D perhaps matches TRBD2 (5 bases). Germline V gene lookup returns CDR1 LNHDA and CDR2 SQIVND (reference sequence). V lost 5 bases and J lost 8, with 13 bases in between. The CDR3 covers 13 residues. The CDR3 DNA is TGTGCCAGTAGTTTGCGGGCCACGGATGAGCAGTTCTTC. Its translation is CASSLRATDEQFF.

This chain connects TRBV18 to TRBJ2-7, with D possibly being TRBD1 (6 bases). The germline V gene has CDR1 KGHSH and CDR2 LQKENI. This CDR3 contains 13 residues. The germline V and J ends were trimmed by 5 bases and 2 bases, with 10 bases remaining between them. CDR3 DNA sequence: TGTGCCAGCTCATCGGACAGTCCCTACGAGCAGTACTTC. This codes for CASSSDSPYEQYF.

V usage is TRBV2 and J usage is TRBJ2-1, with 8 bases fitting TRBD2. Germline trimming cut 6 bases from V and 9 bases from J; bases unmatched to any gene: 7. The germline gives CDR1 SNHLY, CDR2 FYNNEI. CDR3 length: 13 residues. The CDR3, as DNA: TGTGCCAGCAGAGCCGGGACTAGTAGTGAGCAGTTCTTC. It encodes CASRAGTSSEQFF.

This chain links TRBV4-2 with TRBJ2-5; 10 bases line up with TRBD1. The J segment lost 5 bases and the V segment lost 3 bases, leaving 3 bases of the junction unmatched. The germline CDR1 and CDR2 sequences are LGHNA and YNFKEQ. The CDR3 is 14 amino acids. CDR3 sequence reads: CASSHPGQGETQYF. The CDR3, as DNA: TGTGCCAGCAGCCACCCGGGACAGGGGGAGACCCAGTACTTC.

V and J are TRBV7-2 and TRBJ2-7; TRBD1 agrees at 7 bases. CDR1 SGHTA and CDR2 FQGNSA come from the germline V gene. After removal of 5 bases from V and 0 bases from J, the junction contained 7 bases not matched to a gene. The CDR3 spans 15 residues. This chain's CDR3 is CASSPGTASSYEQYF. In DNA form, the CDR3 reads TGTGCCAGCAGCCCCGGGACAGCGAGCTCCTACGAGCAGTACTTC.

This rearrangement joins TRBV19 to TRBJ1-1; D call uncertain. Germline V gene lookup returns CDR1 LNHDA and CDR2 SQIVND (reference sequence). V lost 3 bases and J lost 1, with 6 bases in between. The CDR3 contains 13 residues. The CDR3 reads CASSIFRNTEAFF. The CDR3 DNA follows: TGTGCCAGTAGTATCTTCCGGAACACTGAAGCTTTCTTT.

The chain is built from TRBV7-2 and TRBJ1-5, with D possibly matching TRBD1 (6 bases). In germline, CDR1 is SGHTA, CDR2 FQGNSA. V dropped 0 bases and J dropped 0 bases, with 9 bases sitting between them. This CDR3 is built from 16 residues. CDR3: CASSLAQQGSNQPQHF. DNA of the CDR3: TGTGCCAGCAGCTTAGCTCAACAGGGTAGCAATCAGCCCCAGCATTTT. Complete variable domain (other parts from reference TRBV7-2 and TRBJ1-5): GAGVSQSPSNKVTEKGKDVELRCDPISGHTALYWYRQSLGQGLEFLIYFQGNSAPDKSGLPSDRFSAERTGGSVSTLTIQRTQQEDSAVYLCASSLAQQGSNQPQHFGDGTRLSIL.

This sequence joins TRBV29-1 and TRBJ2-5, with D possibly TRBD2 on 6 matching bases. Germline CDR1 is SQVTM and CDR2 is ANQGSEA. Trimming took off 7 bases at V and 2 bases at J, with 14 bases between the two ends. This CDR3 comprises 13 residues. The CDR3 DNA is TGCAGCGCCCCTCTAGCGAATCAAGAGACCCAGTACTTC. Amino acid sequence: CSAPLANQETQYF. The variable domain in full, with the rest retrieved from reference TRBV29-1 and TRBJ2-5, is SAVISQKPSRDICQRGTSLTIQCQVDSQVTMMFWYRQQPGQSLTLIATANQGSEATYESGFVIDKFPISRPNLTFSTLTVSNMSPEDSSIYLCSAPLANQETQYFGPGTRLLVL.

This clone showed up just once. This sequence joins TRBV7-2 and TRBJ2-7, with TRBD2 identical over 10 bases. This CDR3 region has 15 residues. V shed 5 bases and J 1 base; nucleotides not matched to a gene: 5. Germline loops: CDR1 SGHTA, CDR2 FQGNSA. The CDR3: CASSLTSGPSYEQYF. CDR3 bases: TGTGCCAGCAGCCTGACTAGCGGGCCTTCCTACGAGCAGTACTTC. Variable domain in full (rest from reference TRBV7-2 and TRBJ2-7): GAGVSQSPSNKVTEKGKDVELRCDPISGHTALYWYRQSLGQGLEFLIYFQGNSAPDKSGLPSDRFSAERTGGSVSTLTIQRTQQEDSAVYLCASSLTSGPSYEQYFGPGTRLTVT.

Turning to this clone: Other DNA sequences in the same sample also yield this CDR3. The chain carries TRBV6-6 and TRBJ1-4; TRBD1 matches 8 bases. Trimming at V came to 2 bases and at J to 7 bases, leaving 0 bases not matched to a gene. Germline lookup yields CDR1 MNHNY and CDR2 SVGAGI (reference sequence). This CDR3 is built from 13 residues. Here the CDR3 DNA reads TGTGCCAGCAGTTACGGGACAGGTGAAAAACTGTTTTTT. Its translation is CASSYGTGEKLFF.